Listed below are T cell receptor beta chains from one sample, sequenced in a study of OX40 agonist ivuxolimab in advanced cancers. The data were produced by immunoSEQ multiplex PCR, yet TCRdb's version contains in-frame clones alone and is incomplete. The data contain some 150,000 clones, less than 95% of them singletons. This material consisted of CD4+ or CD8+ T cells sorted from blood, taken in a trial of the OX40 agonist ivuxolimab. The receptors stem from an adult with an advanced solid tumor such as melanoma, head and neck, liver or kidney cancer. The CDR3 runs from the conserved cysteine through the conserved F or W. Each record gives: CDR3 protein, CDR3 DNA, J gene, clone size, V gene, D gene. A D gene is named only where the DNA matches it firmly. Clone size appears in some rows only: once, few, many, or a class for an expanded clone.

CATSRESAYSYEQYF | TGTGCCACCAGCAGAGAATCAGCCTATTCCTACGAGCAGTACTTC | TRBJ2-7 | . | TRBV15 | .
CASSQDRGHGGYTF | TGTGCCAGCAGCCAAGACAGGGGGCACGGTGGCTACACCTTC | TRBJ1-2 | . | TRBV4-2 | TRBD1
CASSSPRDLGEKLFF | TGTGCCAGCAGTAGCCCCCGGGACCTGGGTGAAAAACTGTTTTTT | TRBJ1-4 | . | TRBV2 | .
CASSGTLGGVAEAFF | TGTGCCAGCTCAGGCACACTGGGGGGGGTGGCTGAAGCTTTCTTT | TRBJ1-1 | . | TRBV18 | .
CASISGTANQETQYF | TGTGCCAGCATTTCCGGGACAGCAAACCAAGAGACCCAGTACTTC | TRBJ2-5 | . | TRBV6-1 | TRBD1
CASSSGQGADEQYF | TGTGCCAGCAGCTCGGGACAGGGGGCTGACGAGCAGTACTTC | TRBJ2-7 | . | TRBV5-4 | TRBD1
CASSYSSLSGNTIYF | TGTGCCAGCAGTTACTCGTCCCTCTCTGGAAACACCATATATTTT | TRBJ1-3 | . | TRBV6-5 | .
CASSPQGGIYNEQFF | TGTGCCAGCAGCCCCCAGGGGGGTATCTACAATGAGCAGTTCTTC | TRBJ2-1 | . | TRBV7-2 | .
CASSVVGQLGEKLFF | TGTGCCAGCAGCGTAGTCGGGCAGTTGGGAGAAAAACTGTTTTTT | TRBJ1-4 | . | TRBV9 | .
CASSERGRLAGDTQYF | TGTGCCAGCAGTGAACGCGGCAGATTGGCGGGAGATACGCAGTATTTT | TRBJ2-3 | once | TRBV6-1 | .
CASSWSGEKLFF | TGTGCCAGCAGCTGGAGCGGGGAAAAACTGTTTTTT | TRBJ1-4 | . | TRBV11-2 | .
CASSVGNTGELFF | TGTGCCAGCAGCGTTGGAAACACCGGGGAGCTGTTTTTT | TRBJ2-2 | . | TRBV9 | .
CASIHDRGMNTEAFF | TGTGCCAGCATTCACGACCGAGGAATGAACACTGAAGCTTTCTTT | TRBJ1-1 | . | TRBV25-1 | .
CASSYGLAGSEQYF | TGTGCCAGCAGTTACGGACTAGCGGGAAGCGAGCAGTACTTC | TRBJ2-7 | . | TRBV6-5 | TRBD2
CAIDTPTTNEKLFF | TGTGCCATCGACACCCCCACAACTAATGAAAAACTGTTTTTT | TRBJ1-4 | . | TRBV7-9 | .
CASSLKRENEQFF | TGTGCCAGCAGCTTAAAGAGGGAGAATGAGCAGTTCTTC | TRBJ2-1 | once | TRBV7-3 | .
CASSPSMNTEAFF | TGTGCCAGCAGCCCCAGTATGAACACTGAAGCTTTCTTT | TRBJ1-1 | . | TRBV7-2 | .
CASSPLTYYYGYTF | TGTGCCAGCAGTCCGTTGACATACTACTATGGCTACACCTTC | TRBJ1-2 | . | TRBV6-5 | .
CASSQQAGSYNEQFF | TGTGCCAGCAGTCAGCAGGCGGGGTCCTACAATGAGCAGTTCTTC | TRBJ2-1 | . | TRBV7-3 | .
CASTKGGSDEAFF | TGTGCCAGCACAAAAGGCGGTTCGGATGAAGCTTTCTTT | TRBJ1-1 | . | TRBV7-9 | .
CASNGVNSYEQYF | TGTGCCAGCAACGGAGTGAACTCCTACGAGCAGTACTTC | TRBJ2-7 | . | TRBV28 | .
CSVEARTETQYF | TGCAGCGTTGAGGCTAGGACCGAGACCCAGTACTTC | TRBJ2-5 | . | TRBV29-1 | .
CATKPRQGRGEKLFF | TGTGCCACCAAGCCTCGACAGGGGAGGGGGGAAAAACTGTTTTTT | TRBJ1-4 | . | TRBV27 | TRBD1
CASSLKGGIPGQLPYGYTF | TGTGCCAGCAGTTTAAAGGGGGGGATACCGGGACAGCTACCCTATGGCTACACCTTC | TRBJ1-2 | . | TRBV27 | TRBD1
CASSTVPGLAGALKTQYF | TGTGCCAGTAGTACCGTCCCGGGACTAGCGGGAGCCCTGAAGACCCAGTACTTC | TRBJ2-5 | . | TRBV19 | TRBD2
CASSPPQGVEAGYTF | TGCGCCAGCAGTCCCCCTCAGGGGGTTGAAGCTGGCTACACCTTC | TRBJ1-2 | . | TRBV10-2 | TRBD1
CASSFVFQPTYQETQYF | TGCGCCAGCAGCTTTGTTTTCCAACCTACGTACCAAGAGACCCAGTACTTC | TRBJ2-5 | . | TRBV5-1 | .
CASSLRRTEAFF | TGTGCCAGCAGCTTGAGGCGCACTGAAGCTTTCTTT | TRBJ1-1 | . | TRBV5-6 | .
CASDEGQGVYEQYF | TGTGCCAGCGATGAGGGACAGGGGGTTTACGAGCAGTACTTC | TRBJ2-7 | . | TRBV6-6 | TRBD1
CATSRVPAGEQFF | TGTGCCACCAGCAGAGTCCCCGCGGGTGAGCAGTTCTTC | TRBJ2-1 | . | TRBV15 | .
CASSPEGVEQYF | TGTGCCAGCAGCCCTGAAGGGGTCGAGCAGTACTTC | TRBJ2-7 | many | TRBV5-4 | .
CASSPTSRAAYEQYF | TGTGCCAGCAGCCCGACTAGCAGGGCAGCCTACGAGCAGTACTTC | TRBJ2-7 | . | TRBV6-6 | TRBD2
CASSIPGLAAYNEQFF | TGTGCCAGTAGTATCCCGGGACTAGCGGCGTACAATGAGCAGTTCTTC | TRBJ2-1 | once | TRBV19 | TRBD2
CAIRGVLVGEQFF | TGTGCCATCAGGGGGGTGCTGGTAGGTGAGCAGTTCTTC | TRBJ2-1 | . | TRBV10-3 | .
CASSPGTLQETQYF | TGTGCCAGCAGTCCTGGGACTCTTCAAGAGACCCAGTACTTC | TRBJ2-5 | . | TRBV6-5 | .
CASSFGQGSSYEQYF | TGTGCCAGCAGCTTCGGTCAGGGGAGCTCCTACGAGCAGTACTTC | TRBJ2-7 | . | TRBV7-8 | .
CASSFNQQTGPEQFF | TGTGCCAGCAGCTTTAACCAGCAGACAGGGCCTGAGCAGTTCTTC | TRBJ2-1 | . | TRBV11-3 | TRBD1
CASSLWDGSGAFF | TGTGCCAGCAGCTTATGGGACGGCTCGGGAGCTTTCTTT | TRBJ1-1 | . | TRBV7-3 | .
CASVGWGRDTQYF | TGTGCCAGCGTGGGGTGGGGGCGGGATACGCAGTATTTT | TRBJ2-3 | . | TRBV27 | .
CASRGAGGLYEQYF | TGTGCCAGCAGGGGAGCGGGAGGGCTGTACGAGCAGTACTTC | TRBJ2-7 | . | TRBV28 | TRBD2
CASSVVDRVNTEAFF | TGTGCCAGCAGCGTAGTCGACAGGGTGAACACTGAAGCTTTCTTT | TRBJ1-1 | . | TRBV9 | TRBD1
CASSLTGAQPQHF | TGTGCCAGCAGTCTAACAGGGGCACAGCCCCAGCATTTT | TRBJ1-5 | . | TRBV11-2 | TRBD1
CASSPLTGDYGYTF | TGTGCCAGCAGCCCCCTTACAGGGGACTATGGCTACACCTTC | TRBJ1-2 | . | TRBV27 | TRBD1
CASTQAGGIAQYF | TGTGCCAGCACCCAGGCGGGGGGGATCGCGCAGTACTTC | TRBJ2-5 | . | TRBV2 | TRBD2
CASSLYLSGRADNEQFF | TGTGCCAGCAGTTTGTATCTTAGCGGGAGGGCCGACAATGAGCAGTTCTTC | TRBJ2-1 | . | TRBV28 | TRBD2
CSVLQGSGTEAFF | TGCAGCGTGTTACAGGGAAGCGGCACTGAAGCTTTCTTT | TRBJ1-1 | . | TRBV29-1 | .
CASRMDVNQPQHF | TGTGCCAGCAGAATGGACGTCAATCAGCCCCAGCATTTT | TRBJ1-5 | . | TRBV2 | .